The rows below give T cell receptor beta chains drawn from one sample of a study of T cells in Graves' hyperthyroidism and ophthalmopathy. TCRdb redid the calling of the multiplex PCR reads with MiXCR, one entry per CDR3 protein. The repertoire holds fewer than 550,000 distinct CDR3 sequences, with around 24% as singletons. The sequencing input was blood. These receptors were obtained from a woman aged 25 to 39 with Graves' ophthalmopathy. The CDR3 runs from the conserved cysteine through the conserved F or W. Each record gives: D gene, V gene, J gene, clone size, CDR3 protein, CDR3 DNA. The D gene is left open where the match is weak. The listing skips clone size in some rows; elsewhere it reads once, few, many or a size class.

-	TRBV6-1	TRBJ1-1	-	CASRLEWLNTEAFF	TGTGCCAGCAGGTTGGAATGGCTGAACACTGAAGCTTTCTTT
-	TRBV2	TRBJ1-2	many	CASIINMSYGYTF	TGTGCCAGCATCATCAATATGTCCTATGGCTACACCTTC
-	TRBV28	TRBJ2-7	many	CASSFSAGASYEQYF	TGTGCCAGCAGTTTCTCGGCGGGGGCGTCCTACGAGCAGTACTTC
-	TRBV5-1	TRBJ2-5	-	CASSGGVSGETQYF	TGCGCCAGCAGCGGTGGGGTCTCGGGTGAGACCCAGTACTTC
-	TRBV6-1	TRBJ1-2	many	CASRAHPRASNYGYTF	TGTGCCAGCAGGGCCCACCCCAGGGCGTCAAACTATGGCTACACCTTC
-	TRBV20-1	TRBJ2-5	-	CSARLSGRPETQYF	TGCAGTGCTAGATTGTCAGGTCGGCCCGAGACCCAGTACTTC
TRBD2	TRBV28	TRBJ2-5	few	CASSRTSGLPQETQYF	TGTGCCAGCAGCCGGACTAGCGGGCTCCCACAAGAGACCCAGTACTTC
-	TRBV15	TRBJ1-3	few	CATGYSNSGNTIYF	TGTGCCACCGGCTACAGCAACTCTGGAAACACCATATATTTT
-	TRBV28	TRBJ2-7	many	CASSLWGEDEQYF	TGTGCCAGCAGTTTATGGGGAGAGGACGAGCAGTACTTC
TRBD1	TRBV6-5	TRBJ1-1	many	CASSYTPTGGANTEAFF	TGTGCCAGCAGTTACACACCAACAGGGGGCGCGAACACTGAAGCTTTCTTT
-	TRBV7-2	TRBJ2-2	-	CASSLLGRAGELFF	TGTGCCAGCAGCTTGCTGGGGCGGGCCGGGGAGCTGTTTTTT
TRBD2	TRBV6-5	TRBJ2-7	-	CASSYKGTSGGHEQYF	TGTGCCAGCAGTTACAAAGGGACTAGCGGGGGTCACGAGCAGTACTTC
-	TRBV13	TRBJ1-1	many	CASSLQLTEAFF	TGTGCCAGCAGCTTACAGCTCACTGAAGCTTTCTTT